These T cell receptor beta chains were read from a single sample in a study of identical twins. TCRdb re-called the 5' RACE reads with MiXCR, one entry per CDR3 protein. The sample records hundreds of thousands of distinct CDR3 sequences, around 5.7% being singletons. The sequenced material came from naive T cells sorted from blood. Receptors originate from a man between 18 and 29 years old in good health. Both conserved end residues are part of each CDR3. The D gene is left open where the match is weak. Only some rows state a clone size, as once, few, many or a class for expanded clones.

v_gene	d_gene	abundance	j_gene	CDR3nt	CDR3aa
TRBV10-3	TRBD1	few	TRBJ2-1	TGTGCCATCAGTGCGATCCGGGACAGGGGGACGGGGGAGCAGTTCTTC	CAISAIRDRGTGEQFF
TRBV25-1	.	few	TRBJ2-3	TGTGCCAGCAGTGGGTCGACAGCCTTTAGCACAGATACGCAGTATTTT	CASSGSTAFSTDTQYF
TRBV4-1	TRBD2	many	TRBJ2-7	TGCGCCAGCAGCCAATATGCTAGCGGGGACTACGAGCAGTACTTC	CASSQYASGDYEQYF
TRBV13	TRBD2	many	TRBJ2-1	TGTGCCAGCAGCTTAGGCGGACTAGGATACAATGAGCAGTTCTTC	CASSLGGLGYNEQFF
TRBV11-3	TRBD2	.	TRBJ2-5	TGTGCCAGCAGCTTAGGGCCTAGCGGGATCCCAGAGACCCAGTACTTC	CASSLGPSGIPETQYF
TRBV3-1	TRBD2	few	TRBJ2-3	TGTGCCAGCAGCCACGTCACTAGCGGGGCCACAGATACGCAGTATTTT	CASSHVTSGATDTQYF
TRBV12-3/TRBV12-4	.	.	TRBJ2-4	TGTGCCAGCAGAAGTGGCAGCCATATAGCCAAAAACATTCAGTACTTC	CASRSGSHIAKNIQYF
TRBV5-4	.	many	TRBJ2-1	TGTGCCAGCAGCTTGGTAGGGGGAAAGCCCTACAATGAGCAGTTCTTC	CASSLVGGKPYNEQFF
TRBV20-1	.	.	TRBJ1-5	TGCAGTGCTAGAGATCCCAGGGACAATCAGCCCCAGCATTTT	CSARDPRDNQPQHF
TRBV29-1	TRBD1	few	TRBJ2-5	TGCAGCGTCGGACAGGGGGTAGGGGAGACCCAGTACTTC	CSVGQGVGETQYF
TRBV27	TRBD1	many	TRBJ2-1	TGTGCCAGCAGTTTATCAGGGGGCGGGTTGGATGAGCAGTTCTTC	CASSLSGGGLDEQFF
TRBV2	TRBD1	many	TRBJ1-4	TGTGCCAGCAGCGAAGACAGGGTCTACGAAAAACTGTTTTTT	CASSEDRVYEKLFF
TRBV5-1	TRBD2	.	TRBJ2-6	TGCGCCAGCAGCCTAAACGGACTAGCGGGAGTCTCTGGGGCCAACGTCCTGACTTTC	CASSLNGLAGVSGANVLTF
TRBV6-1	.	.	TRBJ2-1	TGTGCCAGCAGGGGGGGCAACTCCTACAATGAGCAGTTCTTC	CASRGGNSYNEQFF
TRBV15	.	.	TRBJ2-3	TGTGCCACCACAAAGGGACAACCAGCGACGCAGTATTTT	CATTKGQPATQYF
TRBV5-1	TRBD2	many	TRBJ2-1	TGCGCCAGCAGCCTGGGACTAGAAATTTACAATGAGCAGTTCTTC	CASSLGLEIYNEQFF
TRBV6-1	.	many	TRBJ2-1	TGTGCCAGCAGCTCCGGGACGACAATTAGCTACAATGAGCAGTTCTTC	CASSSGTTISYNEQFF
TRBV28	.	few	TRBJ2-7	TGTGCCAGCACCCAACTGAGCGGAGGCTCCTACGAGCAGTACTTC	CASTQLSGGSYEQYF
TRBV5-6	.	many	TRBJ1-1	TGTGCCAGCAGCTTGCGGGGTCCCACTGAAGCTTTCTTT	CASSLRGPTEAFF
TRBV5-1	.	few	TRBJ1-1	TGCGCCAGCAGGTCCCAATCGGGAGGGCTTACTGAAGCTTTCTTT	CASRSQSGGLTEAFF
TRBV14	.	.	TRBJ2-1	TGTGCCAGCAGCCAAGTTTCGCGGGAGCAGTTCTTC	CASSQVSREQFF
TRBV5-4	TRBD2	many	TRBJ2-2	TGTGCCAGCAGCGGAAATTATAGCGGGAGGATCACCGGGGAGCTGTTTTTT	CASSGNYSGRITGELFF
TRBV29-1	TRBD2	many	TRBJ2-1	TGCAGCGTTGACCTTACTAGCGGGAATGCGAATGAGCAGTTCTTC	CSVDLTSGNANEQFF
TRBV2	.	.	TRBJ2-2	TGTGCCAGCAGTGCGGTGGAGGCACGGGCCGGGGAGCTGTATTTT	CASSAVEARAGELYF
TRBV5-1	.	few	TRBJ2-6	TGCGCCAGCAGCACCCTCCCTCGCTCTGGGGCCAACGTCCTGACTTTC	CASSTLPRSGANVLTF
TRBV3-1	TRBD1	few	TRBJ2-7	TGTGCCAGCAGGCCCGGGACAGGGGTTGGCGAGCAGTACTTC	CASRPGTGVGEQYF
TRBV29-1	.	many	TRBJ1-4	TGCAGCGTTCAGGGAATGGGAGAAAAACTGTTTTTT	CSVQGMGEKLFF
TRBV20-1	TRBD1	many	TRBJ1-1	TGCAGTGCCTTCCCCCGGACAGGGGTGAACACTGAAGCTTTCTTT	CSAFPRTGVNTEAFF
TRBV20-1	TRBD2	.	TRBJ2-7	TGCAGTGCTAGTCCTGGGACTAGTTTGGTCTACGAGCAGTACTTC	CSASPGTSLVYEQYF
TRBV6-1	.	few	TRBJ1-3	TGTGCCAGCCACCCCCGGGCAGGGCTCGGAAACACCATATATTTT	CASHPRAGLGNTIYF
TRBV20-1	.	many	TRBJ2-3	TGCAGTGCTAGTTGGGGGACAGATACGCAGTATTTT	CSASWGTDTQYF
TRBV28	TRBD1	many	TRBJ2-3	TGTGCCAGCAGTTTACCCGCGGACAGGGGAGATACGCAGTATTTT	CASSLPADRGDTQYF
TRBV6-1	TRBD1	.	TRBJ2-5	TGTGCCAGCAGAAAGGACAGGGGGCAATGGGAGACCCAGTACTTC	CASRKDRGQWETQYF
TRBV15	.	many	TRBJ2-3	TGTGCCACCAGCAGAGACCGGGTGATCGGAACAGATACGCAGTATTTT	CATSRDRVIGTDTQYF
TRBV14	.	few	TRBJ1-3	TGTGCCAGCAGCCATCGCGGTGGAGGATCTGGAAACACCATATATTTT	CASSHRGGGSGNTIYF
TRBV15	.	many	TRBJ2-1	TGTGCCACCAGCAGAGATGGTGGGTCCTACAATGAGCAGTTCTTC	CATSRDGGSYNEQFF
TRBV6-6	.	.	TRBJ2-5	TGTGCCAGTACCATTAAAGAGACCCAGTACTTC	CASTIKETQYF
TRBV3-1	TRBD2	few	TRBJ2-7	TGTGCCAGCAGTCCTAGACTAGCGGGAAGCTCCTACGAGCAGTACTTC	CASSPRLAGSSYEQYF